This paragraph covers one T cell receptor (beta chain) sequence. Authors' data handling: Cell counts per sample came from amplifying reference gene primers. Using immunoSEQ multiplex PCR, the repertoire was profiled, and TCRdb retains in-frame clones only, with some absent. V, J and clone size are taken as reported in that table, and D and trimming were inferred from the DNA itself. The data contain some 270,000 clones, about 80% of them singletons. These data come from a study of blood T cell repertoires in COVID-19. V was clipped by 4 bases and J by 8 bases, with 6 bases between them. Germline CDR1 and CDR2: MNHEY and SVGEGT. The CDR3 covers 11 residues.

The sequenced material came from peripheral blood. The V call is TRBV6-2 or TRBV6-3, the J call TRBJ2-1; no definite D call. The origin of this receptor is a person aged 65 to 79 with COVID-19, enrolled during active disease. CDR3 in amino acids: CASSFPDEQFF. As DNA, the CDR3 is TGTGCCAGCAGTTTCCCGGATGAGCAGTTCTTC.